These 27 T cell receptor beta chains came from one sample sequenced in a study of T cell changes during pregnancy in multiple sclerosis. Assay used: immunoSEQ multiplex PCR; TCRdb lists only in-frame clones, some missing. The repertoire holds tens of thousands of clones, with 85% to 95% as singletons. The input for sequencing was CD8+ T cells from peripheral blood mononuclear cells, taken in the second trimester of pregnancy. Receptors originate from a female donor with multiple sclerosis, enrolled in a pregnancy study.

Here the CDR3 reads CASHFIAGQYSNQPQHF. CDR3 nucleotide sequence: TGTGCCAGTCATTTCATAGCGGGACAGTATAGCAATCAGCCCCAGCATTTT. This chain links TRBV6-8 with TRBJ1-5, with 7 bases that match TRBD1. The ends lost 9 bases at V and 0 bases at J; junction bases unmatched: 14. From germline, CDR1 is MNHGY and CDR2 SAAAGT. The CDR3 has 17 amino acids.

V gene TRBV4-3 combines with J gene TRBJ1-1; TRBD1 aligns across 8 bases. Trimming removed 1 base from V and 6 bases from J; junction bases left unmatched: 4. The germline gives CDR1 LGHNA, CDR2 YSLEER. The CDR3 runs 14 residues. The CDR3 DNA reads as TGCGCCAGCAGCCAAGGACAGGGGAGGGCTGAAGCTTTCTTT. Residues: CASSQGQGRAEAFF.

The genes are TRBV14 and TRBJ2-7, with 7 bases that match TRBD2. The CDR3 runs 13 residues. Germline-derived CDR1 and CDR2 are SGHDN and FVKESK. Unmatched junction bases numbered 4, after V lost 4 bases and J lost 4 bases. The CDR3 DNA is TGTGCCAGCAGCCCCTTCGGGGGGTACGAGCAGTACTTC. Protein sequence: CASSPFGGYEQYF.

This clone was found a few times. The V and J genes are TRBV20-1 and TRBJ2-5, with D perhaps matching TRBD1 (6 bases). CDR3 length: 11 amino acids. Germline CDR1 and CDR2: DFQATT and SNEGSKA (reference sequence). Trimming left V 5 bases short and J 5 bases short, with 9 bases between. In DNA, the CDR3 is TGCAGTGCTCAGAGGGGGGAGACCCAGTACTTC. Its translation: CSAQRGETQYF.

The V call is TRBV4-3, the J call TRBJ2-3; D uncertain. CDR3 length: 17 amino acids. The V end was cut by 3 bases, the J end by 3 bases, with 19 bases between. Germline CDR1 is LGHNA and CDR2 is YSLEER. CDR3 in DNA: TGCGCCAGCAGCCACCGTGCTCGTGGCGGTCGGACAGATACGCAGTATTTT. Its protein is CASSHRARGGRTDTQYF.

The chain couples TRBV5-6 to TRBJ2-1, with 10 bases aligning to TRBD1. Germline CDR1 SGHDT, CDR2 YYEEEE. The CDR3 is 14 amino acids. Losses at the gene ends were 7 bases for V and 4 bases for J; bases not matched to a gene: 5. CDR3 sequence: CASDPGQGYNEQFF. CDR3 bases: TGTGCCAGCGATCCGGGACAGGGGTACAATGAGCAGTTCTTC.

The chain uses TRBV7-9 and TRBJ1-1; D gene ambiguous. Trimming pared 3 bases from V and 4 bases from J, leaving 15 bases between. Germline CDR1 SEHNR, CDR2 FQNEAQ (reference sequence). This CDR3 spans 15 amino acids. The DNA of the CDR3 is TGTGCCAGCAGCTTGGAGGGCTGGGCGGGCACTGAAGCTTTCTTT. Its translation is CASSLEGWAGTEAFF. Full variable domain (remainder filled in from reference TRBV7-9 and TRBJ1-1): DTGVSQNPRHKITKRGQNVTFRCDPISEHNRLYWYRQTLGQGPEFLTYFQNEAQLEKSRLLSDRFSAERPKGSFSTLEIQRTEQGDSAMYLCASSLEGWAGTEAFFGQGTRLTVV.

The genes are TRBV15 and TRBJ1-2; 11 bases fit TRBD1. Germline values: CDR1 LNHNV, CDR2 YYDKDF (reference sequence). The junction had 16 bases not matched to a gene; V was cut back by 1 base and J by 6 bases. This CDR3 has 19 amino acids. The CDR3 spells CATSRGPLRTGGGRDGYTF. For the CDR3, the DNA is TGTGCCACCAGCAGAGGTCCTTTAAGGACAGGGGGCGGGCGAGATGGCTACACCTTC.

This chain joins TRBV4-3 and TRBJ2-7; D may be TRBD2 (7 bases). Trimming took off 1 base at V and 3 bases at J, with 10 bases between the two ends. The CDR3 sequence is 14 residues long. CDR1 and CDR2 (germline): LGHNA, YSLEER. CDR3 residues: CASSQGGGRYEQYF. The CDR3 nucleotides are TGCGCCAGCAGCCAAGGGGGGGGCCGCTACGAGCAGTACTTC.

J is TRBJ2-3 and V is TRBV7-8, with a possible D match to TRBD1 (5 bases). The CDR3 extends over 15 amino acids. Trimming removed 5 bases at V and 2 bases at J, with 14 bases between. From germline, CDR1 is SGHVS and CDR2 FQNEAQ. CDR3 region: CASSPTVGYTDTQYF. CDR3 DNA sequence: TGTGCCAGCAGCCCGACAGTGGGATACACAGATACGCAGTATTTT.

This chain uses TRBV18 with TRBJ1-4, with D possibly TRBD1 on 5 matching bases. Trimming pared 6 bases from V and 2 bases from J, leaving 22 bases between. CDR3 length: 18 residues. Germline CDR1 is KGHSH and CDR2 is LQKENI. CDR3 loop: CASSYDFSRRGTNEKLFF. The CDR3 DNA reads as TGTGCCAGCTCGTACGACTTCTCCCGGAGGGGTACTAATGAAAAACTGTTTTTT.

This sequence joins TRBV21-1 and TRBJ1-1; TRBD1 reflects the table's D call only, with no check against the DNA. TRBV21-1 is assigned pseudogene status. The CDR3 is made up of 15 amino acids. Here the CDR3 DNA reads TGTGCCAGCAGCAAAGAAAGGGGTCAGATTCGGGCAGCTTTCTTT. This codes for CASSKERGQIRAAFF.

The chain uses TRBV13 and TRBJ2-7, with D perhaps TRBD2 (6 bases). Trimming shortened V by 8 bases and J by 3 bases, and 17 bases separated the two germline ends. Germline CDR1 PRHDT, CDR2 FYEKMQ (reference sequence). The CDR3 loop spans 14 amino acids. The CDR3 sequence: CASGSGAAIYEQYF. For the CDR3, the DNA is TGTGCCAGCGGCTCGGGAGCCGCCATCTACGAGCAGTACTTC.

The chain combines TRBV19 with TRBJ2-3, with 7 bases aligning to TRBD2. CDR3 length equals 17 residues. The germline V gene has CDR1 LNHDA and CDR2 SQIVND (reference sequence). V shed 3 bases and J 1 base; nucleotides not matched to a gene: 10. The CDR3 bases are TGTGCCAGTAGTATCGACAGCGGGGAATGGGGCACAGATACGCAGTATTTT. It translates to CASSIDSGEWGTDTQYF.

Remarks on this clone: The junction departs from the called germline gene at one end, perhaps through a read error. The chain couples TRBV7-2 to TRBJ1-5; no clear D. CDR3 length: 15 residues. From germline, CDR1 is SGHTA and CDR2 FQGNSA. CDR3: CASSFLGESNQSQHF. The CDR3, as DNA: TGTGCCAGCAGCTTCCTCGGGGAGAGCAATCAGTCCCAGCATTTT.

The CDR3 spells CASSLSLRAGQYF. In DNA, the CDR3 is TGTGCCAGCAGTTTATCGCTTCGGGCGGGGCAGTACTTC. The V and J genes are TRBV27 and TRBJ2-7; D is possibly TRBD2 (5 bases). Trimming removed 0 bases from V and 9 bases from J, with 12 bases in between. This CDR3 has 13 residues. Germline V gene data show CDR1 as MNHEY and CDR2 as SMNVEV (reference sequence).

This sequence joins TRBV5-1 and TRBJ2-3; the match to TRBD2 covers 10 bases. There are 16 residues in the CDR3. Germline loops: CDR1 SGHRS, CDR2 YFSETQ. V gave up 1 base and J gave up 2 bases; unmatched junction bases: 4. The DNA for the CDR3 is TGCGCCAGCAGCTTGCGTAGCGGGGGGATCACAGATACGCAGTATTTT. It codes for CASSLRSGGITDTQYF.

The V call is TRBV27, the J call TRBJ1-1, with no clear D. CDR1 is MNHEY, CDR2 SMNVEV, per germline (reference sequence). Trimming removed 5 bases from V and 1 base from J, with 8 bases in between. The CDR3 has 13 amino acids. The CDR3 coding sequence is TGTGCCAGCAGTCCCGCGGGGAACACTGAAGCTTTCTTT. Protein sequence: CASSPAGNTEAFF.

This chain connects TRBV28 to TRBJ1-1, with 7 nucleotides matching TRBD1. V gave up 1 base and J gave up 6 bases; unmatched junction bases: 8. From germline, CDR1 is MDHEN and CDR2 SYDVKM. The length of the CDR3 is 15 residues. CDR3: CASSLSTGVGAEAFF. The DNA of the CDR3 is TGTGCCAGCAGTTTATCTACAGGGGTGGGGGCTGAAGCTTTCTTT.

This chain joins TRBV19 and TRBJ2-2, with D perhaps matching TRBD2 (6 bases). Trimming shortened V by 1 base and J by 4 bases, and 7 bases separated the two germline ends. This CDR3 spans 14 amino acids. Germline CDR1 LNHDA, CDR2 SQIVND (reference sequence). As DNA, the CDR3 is TGTGCCAGTAGTATAGGGCGGGGCACCGGGGAGCTGTTTTTT. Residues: CASSIGRGTGELFF.

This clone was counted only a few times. The CDR3 nucleotides read TGCAGCGTTGGGCGGGAAGTCGAGACCCAGTACTTC. As protein: CSVGREVETQYF. The chain joins TRBV29-1 to TRBJ2-5; D is possibly TRBD2 (6 bases). V was shortened by 4 bases and J by 5 bases, with 11 bases between the two germline ends. From germline, CDR1 is SQVTM and CDR2 ANQGSEA. The CDR3 consists of 12 residues.

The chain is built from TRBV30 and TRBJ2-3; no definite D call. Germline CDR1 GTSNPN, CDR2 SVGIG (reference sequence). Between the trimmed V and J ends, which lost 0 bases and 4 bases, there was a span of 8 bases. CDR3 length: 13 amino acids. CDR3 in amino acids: CAWSVLSPDTQYF. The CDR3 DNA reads TGTGCCTGGAGTGTATTAAGCCCAGATACGCAGTATTTT.

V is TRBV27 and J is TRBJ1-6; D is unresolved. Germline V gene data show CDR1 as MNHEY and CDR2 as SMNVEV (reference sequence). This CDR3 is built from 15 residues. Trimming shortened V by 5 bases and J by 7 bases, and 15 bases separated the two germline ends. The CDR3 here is CASSPNDILNSPLHF. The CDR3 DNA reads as TGTGCCAGCAGTCCGAACGACATTCTGAATTCACCCCTCCACTTT.

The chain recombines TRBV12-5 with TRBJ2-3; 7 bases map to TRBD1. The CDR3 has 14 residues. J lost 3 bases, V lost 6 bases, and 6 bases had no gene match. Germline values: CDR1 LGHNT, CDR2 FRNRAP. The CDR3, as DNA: TGTGCTAGTGGAAGGGGGCCCGAGACAGATACGCAGTATTTT. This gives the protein CASGRGPETDTQYF.

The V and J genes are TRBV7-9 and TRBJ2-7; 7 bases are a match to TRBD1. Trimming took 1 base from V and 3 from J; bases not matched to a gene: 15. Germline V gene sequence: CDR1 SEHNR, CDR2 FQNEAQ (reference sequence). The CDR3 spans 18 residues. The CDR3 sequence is CASSLVIGGQAKNYEQYF. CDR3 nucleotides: TGTGCCAGCAGCTTAGTCATCGGTGGACAGGCGAAGAACTACGAGCAGTACTTC.

For the CDR3, the DNA is TGTGCCAGCAGTTTCGGGGGACTAGCGGGAGTCCCCCTCAATGAGCAGTTCTTC. Protein: CASSFGGLAGVPLNEQFF. The gene calls are TRBV27 and TRBJ2-1; 14 positions match TRBD2. Germline V lookup: CDR1 MNHEY, CDR2 SMNVEV (reference sequence). This CDR3 comprises 18 residues. After removal of 3 bases from V and 6 bases from J, the junction contained 10 bases not matched to a gene.

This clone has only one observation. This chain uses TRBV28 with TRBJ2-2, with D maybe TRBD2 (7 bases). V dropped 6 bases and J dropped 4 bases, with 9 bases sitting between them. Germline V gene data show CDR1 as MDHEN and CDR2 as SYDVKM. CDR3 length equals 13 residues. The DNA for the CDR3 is TGTGCCAGCAGGGGAGGGGGCACCGGGGAGCTGTTTTTT. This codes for CASRGGGTGELFF.